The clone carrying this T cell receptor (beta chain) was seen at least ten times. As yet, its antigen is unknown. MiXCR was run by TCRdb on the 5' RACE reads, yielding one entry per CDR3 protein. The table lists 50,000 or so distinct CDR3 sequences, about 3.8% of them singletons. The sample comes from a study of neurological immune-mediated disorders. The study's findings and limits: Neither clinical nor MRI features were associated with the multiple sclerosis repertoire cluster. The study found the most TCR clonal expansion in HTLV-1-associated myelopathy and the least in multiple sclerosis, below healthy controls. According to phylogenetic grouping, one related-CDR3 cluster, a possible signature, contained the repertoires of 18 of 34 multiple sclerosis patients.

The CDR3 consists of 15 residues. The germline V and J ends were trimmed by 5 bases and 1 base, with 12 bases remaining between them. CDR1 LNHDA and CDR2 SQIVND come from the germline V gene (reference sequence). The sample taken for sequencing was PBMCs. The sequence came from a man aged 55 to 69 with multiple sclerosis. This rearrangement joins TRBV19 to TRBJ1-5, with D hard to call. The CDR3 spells CASSLSSRSNQPQHF. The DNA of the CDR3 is TGTGCCAGTAGTCTATCGTCGAGGAGCAATCAGCCCCAGCATTTT.